This TCR beta chain was captured in a study of blood T cells in healthy people across ages. Looking at the study overall: Template switching picked up about one barcoded beta molecule for each two T cells.

Using a J-beta primer mix together with a sample-barcoded 5' primer, a second PCR was run for roughly 7 to 12 cycles. TCRdb reprocessed the 5' RACE reads with MiXCR, giving one entry per CDR3 protein. The data show around 850,000 distinct CDR3 sequences, 35% to 40% seen once. This clonotype showed up just a few times. What was sequenced was blood. The sequence came from a man between 18 and 35 years old in good health.

This CDR3 is CSARAGTANEKLFF. CDR3 sequence (DNA): TGCAGTGCTAGAGCCGGGACCGCTAATGAAAAACTGTTTTTT. V is TRBV20-1 and J is TRBJ1-4, with D perhaps TRBD1 (5 bases). From germline, CDR1 is DFQATT and CDR2 SNEGSKA (reference sequence). The CDR3 is made up of 14 amino acids. Trimming left V 1 base short and J 3 bases short, with 9 bases between.